The 15 T cell receptor beta chains below were found in one sample sequenced in a study of cytomegalovirus exposure and HLA in healthy donors. The PCR had 60 Vbeta and 13 Jbeta primers. Clones were read by immunoSEQ multiplex PCR, and TCRdb kept only the in-frame ones, dropping some. The sample lists more than 95,000 clones; over 70% were seen once. The sample comprised PBMCs. The receptor set was obtained from a female donor in good health and CMV-seronegative.

The chain combines TRBV30 with TRBJ2-1, with TRBD1 matching over 7 bases. V lost 1 base, J lost 12 bases, and 6 bases stayed unmatched. This CDR3 is 12 amino acids long. The germline V gene encodes CDR1 GTSNPN and CDR2 SVGIG (reference sequence). As DNA, the CDR3 is TGTGCCTGGAGTGAAACCAGGGGGAGGCAGTTCTTC. This sequence encodes CAWSETRGRQFF. The full variable domain, completed using reference TRBV30 and TRBJ2-1, is SQTIHQWPATLVQPVGSPLSLECTVEGTSNPNLYWYRQAAGRGLQLLFYSVGIGQISSEVPQNLSASRPQDRQFILSSKKLLLSDSGFYLCAWSETRGRQFFGPGTRLTVL.

V gene TRBV5-5 combines with J gene TRBJ1-1, with D unresolved. Germline CDR1 SGHKS, CDR2 YYEKEE (reference sequence). CDR3 length: 13 residues. Trimming cost V 2 bases and J 2 bases, with 7 bases left between them. CDR3 sequence: CASSFSGNTEAFF. The CDR3 DNA reads as TGTGCCAGCAGCTTTAGTGGTAACACTGAAGCTTTCTTT. Filled out from reference TRBV5-5 and TRBJ1-1, the complete variable domain reads DAGVTQSPTHLIKTRGQQVTLRCSPISGHKSVSWYQQVLGQGPQFIFQYYEKEERGRGNFPDRFSARQFPNYSSELNVNALLLGDSALYLCASSFSGNTEAFFGQGTRLTVV.

The DNA for the CDR3 is TGCGCCAGCAGCTTGGCCGATTTCGGGGGTCTGAACACTGAAGCTTTCTTT. As protein: CASSLADFGGLNTEAFF. This sequence joins TRBV5-1 and TRBJ1-1; D possibly corresponds to TRBD1 (5 bases). Trimming cost V 0 bases and J 0 bases, with 15 bases left between them. The germline gives CDR1 SGHRS, CDR2 YFSETQ. The CDR3 loop spans 17 amino acids.

The chain combines TRBV5-4 with TRBJ2-5; D is uncertain. The CDR3 is 12 residues long. With 1 base removed from V and 4 bases from J, the gap between germline ends came to 5 bases. Germline loops: CDR1 SGHNT, CDR2 YYREEE (reference sequence). CDR3 coding DNA: TGTGCCAGCAGCTTGTCTACAGAGACCCAGTACTTC. Amino acids: CASSLSTETQYF.

The chain uses TRBV9 and TRBJ2-5, with 11 positions matching TRBD1. This CDR3 is built from 15 residues. Germline V gene data show CDR1 as SGDLS and CDR2 as YYNGEE. The J segment lost 5 bases and the V segment lost 3 bases, leaving 6 bases of the junction unmatched. The CDR3 reads CASSGGQGGYETQYF. The CDR3, as DNA: TGTGCCAGCAGCGGGGGACAGGGGGGATATGAGACCCAGTACTTC.

The chain recombines TRBV7-2 with TRBJ1-3, with D uncertain. The CDR3 spans 13 residues. Germline V gene sequence: CDR1 SGHTA, CDR2 FQGNSA. V was clipped by 5 bases and J by 4 bases, with 9 bases between them. CDR3 bases: TGTGCCAGCAGCACGACGAGGGGAAACACCATATATTTT. Protein sequence: CASSTTRGNTIYF. Full variable domain (rest looked up from reference TRBV7-2 and TRBJ1-3): GAGVSQSPSNKVTEKGKDVELRCDPISGHTALYWYRQSLGQGLEFLIYFQGNSAPDKSGLPSDRFSAERTGGSVSTLTIQRTQQEDSAVYLCASSTTRGNTIYFGEGSWLTVV.

This chain joins TRBV18 and TRBJ2-3, with 7 positions matching TRBD2. After removal of 1 base from V and 3 bases from J, the junction contained 7 bases not matched to a gene. Germline lookup yields CDR1 KGHSH and CDR2 LQKENI. This CDR3 contains 16 residues. The DNA for the CDR3 is TGTGCCAGCTCACCACGAATCGGTAGCGGGACAGATACGCAGTATTTT. The encoded protein is CASSPRIGSGTDTQYF.

The V call is TRBV19, the J call TRBJ1-5, with 8 bases matching TRBD1. CDR3 length: 16 amino acids. J was trimmed by 4 bases and V by 6 bases; bases with no gene match: 11. Looked up from germline, CDR1 is LNHDA and CDR2 is SQIVND (reference sequence). CDR3 nucleotides: TGTGCCAGTAGGCCCTCTCCGGACAGGGCGAATCAGCCCCAGCATTTT. It translates to CASRPSPDRANQPQHF.

This rearrangement joins TRBV9 to TRBJ2-2; 9 bases map to TRBD2. CDR3 length: 16 amino acids. The junction had 0 bases not matched to a gene; V was cut back by 0 bases and J by 0 bases. CDR1 is SGDLS, CDR2 YYNGEE, per germline. CDR3 nucleotide sequence: TGTGCCAGCAGCGTAGGACTAGCGGCGAACACCGGGGAGCTGTTTTTT. It specifies CASSVGLAANTGELFF.

The rearrangement uses TRBV2 and TRBJ2-3; D is possibly TRBD1 (5 bases). CDR1 and CDR2 from the germline V gene are SNHLY and FYNNEI. V was trimmed by 8 bases and J by 2 bases, leaving 17 bases between them. This CDR3 spans 15 amino acids. Here the CDR3 DNA reads TGTGCCAGCCACCGCGTGGACACTTTCACAGATACGCAGTATTTT. Translating gives CASHRVDTFTDTQYF.

The chain recombines TRBV2 with TRBJ1-5; D remains unclear. V was pared by 6 bases and J by 1 base, with 10 bases between. This CDR3 has 14 amino acids. Germline CDR1 and CDR2: SNHLY and FYNNEI. CDR3 in amino acids: CASSLLRSNQPQHF. In nucleotides, the CDR3 is TGTGCCAGCAGCCTTTTGAGGAGCAATCAGCCCCAGCATTTT.

The CDR3 coding sequence is TGTGCCAGCCGGGGAGACCATTTTGAGCAGTTCTTC. It is translated as CASRGDHFEQFF. The chain couples TRBV6-1 to TRBJ2-1; D is perhaps TRBD2 (5 bases). Trimming removed 8 bases from V and 9 bases from J, with 14 bases in between. The CDR3 is 12 amino acids. CDR1 and CDR2 from the germline V gene are MNHNS and SASEGT.

The chain has TRBV4-1 and TRBJ2-3; 9 bases agree with TRBD2. After removal of 1 base from V and 1 base from J, the junction contained 6 bases not matched to a gene. This CDR3 is 17 amino acids long. Germline V CDR1 and CDR2: MGHRA, YSYEKL. The CDR3 reads CASSQGRSSGGTDTQYF. The CDR3 coding sequence is TGCGCCAGCAGCCAAGGGCGCTCTAGCGGGGGCACAGATACGCAGTATTTT.

The chain has TRBV6-5 and TRBJ1-1; the D is unclear. V was shortened by 2 bases and J by 7 bases, with 5 bases between the two germline ends. CDR1 MNHEY and CDR2 SVGAGI come from the germline V gene. The length of the CDR3 is 11 residues. The CDR3 protein is CASSYGGEAFF. The CDR3 DNA sequence: TGTGCCAGCAGTTACGGCGGTGAAGCTTTCTTT.

The rearrangement uses TRBV9 and TRBJ2-7; tentatively, D is TRBD2 (5 bases). Per germline, CDR1 SGDLS and CDR2 YYNGEE. This CDR3 has 12 amino acids. V lost 4 bases and J 5 bases, leaving 10 bases between the germline ends. The CDR3 region is CASSPFGDEQYF. The CDR3 DNA is TGTGCCAGCAGCCCATTCGGGGACGAGCAGTACTTC.